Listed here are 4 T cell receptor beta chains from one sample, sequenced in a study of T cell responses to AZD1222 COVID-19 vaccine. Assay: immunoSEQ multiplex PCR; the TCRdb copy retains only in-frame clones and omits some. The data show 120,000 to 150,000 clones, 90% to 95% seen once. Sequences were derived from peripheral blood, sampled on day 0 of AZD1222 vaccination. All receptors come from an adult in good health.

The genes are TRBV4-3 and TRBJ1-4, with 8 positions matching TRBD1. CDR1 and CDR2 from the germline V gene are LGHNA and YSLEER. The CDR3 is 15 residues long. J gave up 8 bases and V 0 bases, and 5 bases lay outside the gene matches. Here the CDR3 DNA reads TGCGCCAGCAGCCAAGATGGGGCAGGGGGCGAAAAACTGTTTTTT. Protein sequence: CASSQDGAGGEKLFF.

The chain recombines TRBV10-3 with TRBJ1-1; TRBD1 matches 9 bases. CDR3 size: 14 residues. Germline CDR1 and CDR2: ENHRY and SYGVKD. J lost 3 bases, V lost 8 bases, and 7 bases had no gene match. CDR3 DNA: TGTGCCATCGGAACAGGGGGCGCGGACACTGAAGCTTTCTTT. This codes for CAIGTGGADTEAFF.

The CDR3 region has the DNA TGTGCCAGCAGCTCACAGGCCCGTACCCAAGAGACCCAGTACTTC. It specifies CASSSQARTQETQYF. This rearrangement joins TRBV7-2 to TRBJ2-5; weak D call: TRBD1 (5 bases). CDR1 SGHTA and CDR2 FQGNSA come from the germline V gene. The CDR3 runs to 15 residues. V was pared by 4 bases and J by 1 base, with 13 bases between. The complete variable domain, with remaining parts taken from reference TRBV7-2 and TRBJ2-5, reads GAGVSQSPSNKVTEKGKDVELRCDPISGHTALYWYRQSLGQGLEFLIYFQGNSAPDKSGLPSDRFSAERTGGSVSTLTIQRTQQEDSAVYLCASSSQARTQETQYFGPGTRLLVL.

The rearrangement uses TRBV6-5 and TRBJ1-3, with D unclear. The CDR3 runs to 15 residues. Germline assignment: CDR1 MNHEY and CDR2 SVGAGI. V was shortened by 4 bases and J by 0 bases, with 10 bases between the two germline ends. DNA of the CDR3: TGTGCCAGCAGTTCCGGGCTTGGCTCTGGAAACACCATATATTTT. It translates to CASSSGLGSGNTIYF.